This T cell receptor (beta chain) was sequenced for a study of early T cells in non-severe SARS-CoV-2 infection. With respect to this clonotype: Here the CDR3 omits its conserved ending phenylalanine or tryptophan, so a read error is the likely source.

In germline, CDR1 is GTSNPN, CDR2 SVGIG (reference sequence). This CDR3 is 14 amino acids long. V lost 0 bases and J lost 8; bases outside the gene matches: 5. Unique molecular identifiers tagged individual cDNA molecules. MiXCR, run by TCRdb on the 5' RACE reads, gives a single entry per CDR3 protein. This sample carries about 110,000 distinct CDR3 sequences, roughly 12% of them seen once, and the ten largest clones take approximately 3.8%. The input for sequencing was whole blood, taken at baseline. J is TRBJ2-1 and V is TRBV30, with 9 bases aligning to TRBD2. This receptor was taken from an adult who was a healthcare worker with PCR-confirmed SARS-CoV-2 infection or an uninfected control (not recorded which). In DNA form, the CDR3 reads TGTGCCTGGAGTGTGCCTAGCGGGGTTTATGAGCAGTTCATC. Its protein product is CAWSVPSGVYEQFI.